This T cell receptor (beta chain) appears in the sequencing data of a study of blood T cell repertoires in COVID-19. V was shortened by 8 bases and J by 4 bases, with 15 bases between the two germline ends. This CDR3 comprises 13 residues. Source study methods: Reference gene primer amplification gave nucleated cell count estimates. Only in-frame clones appear in the TCRdb table, and some are missing; sequencing was by immunoSEQ multiplex PCR. The V and J calls and the clone size are those of that table, but D and trimming were determined from the DNA. The table records 120,000 to 150,000 clones, roughly 90% of them present only once. Grouping used clinical history reported by participants in a survey and questionnaire.

Material: PBMCs or T cells enriched from blood (not recorded which). The rearrangement uses TRBV12-3 or TRBV12-4 and TRBJ2-7; the D gene is possibly TRBD2 (6 bases). The sequence was obtained from a woman in her forties who had been exposed to COVID-19. The CDR3: CASAGRLVYEQYF. The CDR3 region has the DNA TGTGCCAGCGCGGGGAGGCTTGTATACGAGCAGTACTTC.